The 19 T cell receptor beta chains listed next were all sequenced from one sample in a study of beta chain features in type 1 diabetes. Antigens of these TCRs are unknown. The study's findings and limits: All four CD4+ subsets from Type 1 diabetes patients carried moderately but significantly shorter TCRB CDR3s.

Every isolated RNA sample was fully reverse transcribed, so sequencing captured expressed TCRB transcripts. The assay was immunoSEQ multiplex PCR, and TCRdb's table has in-frame clones only and misses some. Of hundreds of thousands of clones in the sample, about 14% were seen once. The sample was naive CD4+ T cells from blood. The receptors originated from a man younger than 35 with type 1 diabetes.

In this sample, this clone turned up a few times. Other DNA sequences of this sample code for an identical CDR3. V gene TRBV28 combines with J gene TRBJ1-2; D is undetermined. CDR1 and CDR2 (germline): MDHEN, SYDVKM. The CDR3 loop spans 13 amino acids. V shed 2 bases and J shed 2 bases, with 6 bases lying between them. CDR3: CASSLGRNYGYTF. The CDR3 coding sequence is TGTGCCAGCAGTTTAGGCAGAAACTATGGCTACACCTTC.

The rearrangement uses TRBV14 and TRBJ2-1, with 9 bases matching TRBD1. J was trimmed by 4 bases and V by 4 bases; bases with no gene match: 14. The CDR3 totals 18 residues. Germline CDR1 SGHDN, CDR2 FVKESK. The DNA for the CDR3 is TGTGCCAGCAGCCCCTACCGGACAGGGGCATGGACGTACAATGAGCAGTTCTTC. The encoded protein is CASSPYRTGAWTYNEQFF.

Only a few counts were recorded for this clone. V gene TRBV30 combines with J gene TRBJ1-5; D is perhaps TRBD1 (6 bases). The CDR3 is made up of 13 amino acids. Trimming left V 2 bases short and J 6 bases short, with 11 bases between. Germline CDR1 reads GTSNPN; CDR2 reads SVGIG (reference sequence). In DNA, the CDR3 is TGTGCCTGGAGTAAACAGGGAGTTCAGCCCCAGCATTTT. Translation: CAWSKQGVQPQHF.

This clone came up a few times. The chain combines TRBV30 with TRBJ1-4; D unclear. V dropped 2 bases and J dropped 6 bases, with 7 bases sitting between them. There are 12 residues in the CDR3. Germline values: CDR1 GTSNPN, CDR2 SVGIG (reference sequence). CDR3 sequence: CAWSKGYEKLFF. In DNA form, the CDR3 reads TGTGCCTGGAGTAAAGGGTATGAAAAACTGTTTTTT.

The chain combines TRBV5-1 with TRBJ2-7; 9 bases are shared with TRBD1. Germline V gene data show CDR1 as SGHRS and CDR2 as YFSETQ. With V trimmed by 5 bases and J by 5 bases, 17 bases remained unmatched. The CDR3 has 17 residues. This CDR3 is CASSPSISGTGRDEQYF. CDR3 coding DNA: TGCGCCAGCAGTCCATCTATTTCCGGGACAGGGAGAGACGAGCAGTACTTC.

Concerning this clone itself: This may come from a read error, since a much larger clone is one base off. This sample includes further DNA sequences coding for the same CDR3. V usage is TRBV11-2 and J usage is TRBJ2-5, with a tentative D call TRBD1 (5 bases). This CDR3 region has 11 residues. Germline CDR1 SGHAT, CDR2 FQNNGV. Trimming removed 5 bases at V and 5 bases at J, with 6 bases between. CDR3 loop: CASSPGETQYF. CDR3 in DNA: TGTGCCAGCAGCCCAGGGGAGACCCAGTACTTC. Variable domain in full (rest from reference TRBV11-2 and TRBJ2-5): EAGVAQSPRYKIIEKRQSVAFWCNPISGHATLYWYQQILGQGPKLLIQFQNNGVVDDSQLPKDRFSAERLKGVDSTLKIQPAKLEDSAVYLCASSPGETQYFGPGTRLLVL.

J is TRBJ2-7 and V is TRBV19; 9 nucleotides match TRBD2. The V gene's germline CDR1 is LNHDA and CDR2 SQIVND (reference sequence). J lost 0 bases, V lost 5 bases, and 5 bases had no gene match. This CDR3 has 15 residues. The CDR3, as DNA: TGTGCCAGTAGTTCGAGTAGCGGGGGCTCCTACGAGCAGTACTTC. Protein product: CASSSSSGGSYEQYF.

This chain connects TRBV5-1 to TRBJ2-7, with D possibly called TRBD1 or TRBD2 (6 bases each). This CDR3 spans 14 amino acids. Germline CDR1 SGHRS, CDR2 YFSETQ. V was pared by 0 bases and J by 0 bases, with 7 bases between. The CDR3 region has the DNA TGCGCCAGCAGCTTGGAGGGGGGCTCCTACGAGCAGTACTTC. Translation gives CASSLEGGSYEQYF.

The chain carries TRBV5-1 and TRBJ2-3; 10 bases line up with TRBD1. The CDR3 has 14 amino acids. V gave up 5 bases and J gave up 4 bases; unmatched junction bases: 4. Germline V gene sequence: CDR1 SGHRS, CDR2 YFSETQ. CDR3 DNA: TGCGCCAGCAGGGACAGGGGGTACTCAGATACGCAGTATTTT. It codes for CASRDRGYSDTQYF. Filled out from reference TRBV5-1 and TRBJ2-3, the complete variable domain reads KAGVTQTPRYLIKTRGQQVTLSCSPISGHRSVSWYQQTPGQGLQFLFEYFSETQRNKGNFPGRFSGRQFSNSRSEMNVSTLELGDSALYLCASRDRGYSDTQYFGPGTRLTVL.

This clone was seen a handful of times. The rearrangement links TRBV30 to TRBJ1-3; D unclear. The CDR3 totals 19 residues. V was clipped by 0 bases and J by 2 bases, with 23 bases between them. The germline CDR1 and CDR2 sequences are GTSNPN and SVGIG (reference sequence). For the CDR3, the DNA is TGTGCCTGGAGTGTTCCCCTCGGAGCGGGTGCGTCAGCTGGAAACACCATATATTTT. It translates to CAWSVPLGAGASAGNTIYF.

Regarding this clone: Other DNA sequences in the same sample also yield this CDR3. The chain combines TRBV5-1 with TRBJ2-3, with 7 bases identical to TRBD1. CDR1 and CDR2 from the germline V gene are SGHRS and YFSETQ. CDR3 length: 15 amino acids. The trim removed 0 bases at V and 4 bases at J, leaving 5 bases unmatched. The CDR3 DNA sequence: TGCGCCAGCAGCTTGGTGCCAGGGGGATCAGATACGCAGTATTTT. Its protein product is CASSLVPGGSDTQYF. Drawing the rest from reference TRBV5-1 and TRBJ2-3, the complete variable domain is KAGVTQTPRYLIKTRGQQVTLSCSPISGHRSVSWYQQTPGQGLQFLFEYFSETQRNKGNFPGRFSGRQFSNSRSEMNVSTLELGDSALYLCASSLVPGGSDTQYFGPGTRLTVL.

CDR3 residues: CAWSIRDREQYF. Written as DNA, the CDR3 is TGTGCCTGGAGTATCCGGGACAGGGAGCAGTACTTC. The chain has TRBV30 and TRBJ2-7, with 8 bases fitting TRBD1. With 2 bases clipped from V and 7 bases from J, the junction kept 4 bases outside the gene matches. The V gene's germline CDR1 is GTSNPN and CDR2 SVGIG (reference sequence). The CDR3 covers 12 residues. The full variable domain, in which reference TRBV30 and TRBJ2-7 provide the parts outside the CDR3, is SQTIHQWPATLVQPVGSPLSLECTVEGTSNPNLYWYRQAAGRGLQLLFYSVGIGQISSEVPQNLSASRPQDRQFILSSKKLLLSDSGFYLCAWSIRDREQYFGPGTRLTVT.

This clone was seen only a few times. The chain is built from TRBV10-3 and TRBJ2-7; D possibly corresponds to TRBD2 (5 bases). CDR3 length: 16 residues. Trimming shortened V by 0 bases and J by 3 bases, and 15 bases separated the two germline ends. The germline V gene encodes CDR1 ENHRY and CDR2 SYGVKD. CDR3 sequence: CAISESGARVLYEQYF. CDR3 in DNA: TGTGCCATCAGTGAGTCGGGAGCCCGGGTCCTCTACGAGCAGTACTTC.

This clone was found a few times. V usage is TRBV19 and J usage is TRBJ1-2, with D uncertain. The CDR3 extends over 13 amino acids. Germline CDR1 is LNHDA and CDR2 is SQIVND (reference sequence). Trimming removed 3 bases at V and 6 bases at J, with 11 bases between. DNA for the CDR3: TGTGCCAGTAGTATCACTAAGTTGGATGGCTACACCTTC. Translating it yields CASSITKLDGYTF.

This clone turned up a few times. The genes are TRBV5-1 and TRBJ2-5; TRBD2 matches at 13 bases. CDR1 is SGHRS, CDR2 YFSETQ, per germline. J was trimmed by 4 bases and V by 2 bases; bases with no gene match: 11. This CDR3 contains 18 residues. The CDR3 here is CASSFDAGTSGKGETQYF. DNA for the CDR3: TGCGCCAGCAGCTTCGACGCCGGGACTAGCGGGAAAGGAGAGACCCAGTACTTC.

This chain joins TRBV7-9 and TRBJ2-2, with D possibly matching TRBD2 (7 bases). The CDR3 totals 16 residues. CDR1 is SEHNR, CDR2 FQNEAQ, per germline (reference sequence). The V and J ends lost 2 bases and 6 bases respectively, with 16 bases between them. This CDR3 reads CASSLRKAGAAGELFF. CDR3 nucleotide sequence: TGTGCCAGCAGCTTAAGAAAGGCGGGGGCCGCCGGGGAGCTGTTTTTT.

This clone showed up just a few times. This chain joins TRBV4-2 and TRBJ2-3; TRBD2 matches 8 bases. Per germline, CDR1 LGHNA and CDR2 YNFKEQ. J lost 3 bases, V lost 2 bases, and 4 bases had no gene match. This CDR3 has 15 amino acids. CDR3: CASSQREGGTDTQYF. CDR3 DNA sequence: TGTGCCAGCAGCCAACGGGAGGGAGGGACAGATACGCAGTATTTT.

This clone was seen a handful of times. The rearrangement uses TRBV4-3 and TRBJ2-3, with TRBD1 identical over 10 bases. Per the germline V gene, CDR1 is LGHNA and CDR2 is YSLEER. This CDR3 has 19 residues. V lost 0 bases to trimming and J lost 3 bases; unmatched junction nucleotides: 12. The CDR3 region has the DNA TGCGCCAGCAGCCAAGATTGGGACGTTGGGACAGGGGTAACAGATACGCAGTATTTT. Its protein is CASSQDWDVGTGVTDTQYF.

For this clone: Other DNA sequences in this sample translate to the same CDR3. The chain is built from TRBV30 and TRBJ2-6; the match to TRBD1 covers 7 bases. The V gene end was trimmed by 5 bases and the J gene end by 1 base; junction bases not matched to a gene: 2. This CDR3 contains 14 residues. The germline V gene encodes CDR1 GTSNPN and CDR2 SVGIG (reference sequence). The CDR3 coding sequence is TGTGCCTGGGACAGGGCATCTGGGGCCAACGTCCTGACTTTC. Translated, it gives CAWDRASGANVLTF.